These 24 T cell receptor beta chains share one sample of origin, sequenced in a study of blood T cell repertoires in COVID-19. Profiling relied on immunoSEQ multiplex PCR, and the TCRdb table lists in-frame clones only, not all of them. The sample holds just over 150,000 clones, 80% to 90% seen once. Material: peripheral blood. These receptor sequences come from an older woman with acute or convalescent COVID-19.

The chain couples TRBV11-1 to TRBJ1-1, with D uncertain. Looked up from germline, CDR1 is SGHAT and CDR2 is FQDESV (reference sequence). The CDR3 sequence is 11 residues long. Trimming left V 1 base short and J 11 bases short, with 8 bases between. CDR3 bases: TGTGCCAGCAGCTTAGGCAGAGGGGCTTTCTTT. This codes for CASSLGRGAFF.

The chain couples TRBV2 to TRBJ1-1; D ambiguous. Germline CDR1 and CDR2: SNHLY and FYNNEI. V was shortened by 7 bases and J by 5 bases, with 17 bases between the two germline ends. This CDR3 has 14 residues. This chain's CDR3 is CASTFQRFTTEAFF. The CDR3 DNA is TGTGCCAGCACCTTCCAGAGGTTTACTACTGAAGCTTTCTTT.

The rearrangement links TRBV5-1 to TRBJ1-1, with 7 bases identical to TRBD1. The junction had 13 bases not matched to a gene; V was cut back by 4 bases and J by 7 bases. CDR3 length: 15 amino acids. The germline V gene encodes CDR1 SGHRS and CDR2 YFSETQ. The CDR3 sequence: CASSQGGQPGGEAFF. The DNA of the CDR3 is TGCGCCAGCAGCCAAGGGGGACAGCCCGGGGGTGAAGCTTTCTTT. The entire variable domain, with the rest obtained from reference TRBV5-1 and TRBJ1-1, is as follows: KAGVTQTPRYLIKTRGQQVTLSCSPISGHRSVSWYQQTPGQGLQFLFEYFSETQRNKGNFPGRFSGRQFSNSRSEMNVSTLELGDSALYLCASSQGGQPGGEAFFGQGTRLTVV.

The chain carries TRBV9 and TRBJ2-5; 10 bases match TRBD1. Trimming took 4 bases from V and 3 from J; bases not matched to a gene: 9. CDR1 and CDR2 (germline): SGDLS, YYNGEE. The CDR3 consists of 16 residues. This CDR3 is CASSTPTGGWEETQYF. For the CDR3, the DNA is TGTGCCAGCAGCACCCCGACAGGGGGCTGGGAAGAGACCCAGTACTTC.

This clone has a single count. J is TRBJ2-1 and V is TRBV5-1; TRBD2 matches 8 bases. The trim removed 0 bases at V and 3 bases at J, leaving 5 bases unmatched. Per germline, CDR1 SGHRS and CDR2 YFSETQ. The CDR3 is made up of 16 amino acids. This CDR3 is CASSLGGLAGYNEQFF. In nucleotides, the CDR3 is TGCGCCAGCAGCTTGGGAGGGCTAGCGGGCTACAATGAGCAGTTCTTC.

This chain joins TRBV19 and TRBJ1-3, with 9 positions matching TRBD1. Germline V CDR1 and CDR2: LNHDA, SQIVND (reference sequence). Losses at the gene ends were 7 bases for V and 7 bases for J; bases not matched to a gene: 8. The CDR3 runs to 14 residues. CDR3 loop: CASNDRGMRNTIYF. The CDR3 DNA is TGTGCCAGTAATGACAGGGGGATGCGGAACACCATATATTTT.

This clone showed up just a few times. This sequence joins TRBV5-4 and TRBJ1-1, with TRBD1 matching 7 bases. Losses at the gene ends were 2 bases for V and 1 base for J; bases not matched to a gene: 5. This CDR3 has 15 amino acids. Germline V gene data show CDR1 as SGHNT and CDR2 as YYREEE (reference sequence). The CDR3 coding sequence is TGTGCCAGCAGCTTATGGGACAGTGGGAACACTGAAGCTTTCTTT. It specifies CASSLWDSGNTEAFF. Complete variable domain (other parts from reference TRBV5-4 and TRBJ1-1): ETGVTQSPTHLIKTRGQQVTLRCSSQSGHNTVSWYQQALGQGPQFIFQYYREEENGRGNFPPRFSGLQFPNYSSELNVNALELDDSALYLCASSLWDSGNTEAFFGQGTRLTVV.

The chain has TRBV28 and TRBJ1-3, with TRBD1 identical over 7 bases. This CDR3 is 15 amino acids long. Losses at the gene ends were 11 bases for V and 0 bases for J; bases not matched to a gene: 10. Germline V gene sequence: CDR1 MDHEN, CDR2 SYDVKM. The CDR3 loop reads CAAKTGSFSGNTIYF. The CDR3 region has the DNA TGTGCCGCTAAGACAGGGTCCTTCTCTGGAAACACCATATATTTT.

The V gene is TRBV28, the J gene TRBJ2-1; the match to TRBD1 covers 9 bases. Germline V CDR1 and CDR2: MDHEN, SYDVKM. This CDR3 is 16 amino acids long. Trimming removed 7 bases from V and 7 bases from J; junction bases left unmatched: 14. CDR3 sequence: CASTAGGGQGKNEQFF. DNA of the CDR3: TGTGCCAGCACCGCTGGAGGAGGACAGGGGAAGAATGAGCAGTTCTTC.

This clone is a singleton in its sample. This rearrangement joins TRBV9 to TRBJ2-2; D is perhaps TRBD2 (5 bases). The CDR3 is 15 residues long. V was clipped by 1 base and J by 3 bases, with 10 bases between them. Germline V CDR1 and CDR2: SGDLS, YYNGEE. CDR3 in amino acids: CASSVLGVHTGELFF. The CDR3 region has the DNA TGTGCCAGCAGCGTACTCGGGGTCCACACCGGGGAGCTGTTTTTT.

This chain joins TRBV30 and TRBJ1-2, with 7 bases aligning to TRBD1. Germline lookup yields CDR1 GTSNPN and CDR2 SVGIG (reference sequence). CDR3 length: 13 amino acids. With 0 bases clipped from V and 5 bases from J, the junction kept 3 bases outside the gene matches. In nucleotides, the CDR3 is TGTGCCTGGAGTGTCGCCAGGGGGTATGGCTACACCTTC. It codes for CAWSVARGYGYTF.

This clone occurred a few times. The rearrangement uses TRBV6-1 and TRBJ1-1, with D unresolved. The germline V and J ends were trimmed by 3 bases and 0 bases, with 11 bases remaining between them. The CDR3 covers 15 residues. Germline V gene lookup returns CDR1 MNHNS and CDR2 SASEGT. DNA of the CDR3: TGTGCCAGCAGTGAGCAGGCGCGTATGAACACTGAAGCTTTCTTT. Encoded protein: CASSEQARMNTEAFF.

The gene calls are TRBV14 and TRBJ1-2; TRBD1 matches at 8 bases. The CDR3 totals 15 residues. Trimming cost V 2 bases and J 4 bases; bases outside gene matches: 6. Germline values: CDR1 SGHDN, CDR2 FVKESK. The CDR3 loop is CASSQQGALPYGYTF. In nucleotides, the CDR3 is TGTGCCAGCAGCCAACAGGGGGCCTTACCCTATGGCTACACCTTC.

The V gene is TRBV27, the J gene TRBJ1-2, with D perhaps matching TRBD1 (5 bases). This CDR3 region has 14 residues. Trimming stripped 5 bases from V and 2 bases from J, with 12 bases between. Germline lookup yields CDR1 MNHEY and CDR2 SMNVEV (reference sequence). CDR3 sequence: CASSTGGKNYGYTF. CDR3 nucleotide sequence: TGTGCCAGCAGTACCGGGGGAAAAAACTATGGCTACACCTTC.

The rearrangement uses TRBV23-1 and TRBJ1-2; 10 bases match TRBD1. TRBV23-1 is an open reading frame whose function is uncertain. This CDR3 is built from 16 residues. V lost 7 bases to trimming and J lost 7 bases; unmatched junction nucleotides: 15. CDR3 DNA sequence: TGCGCCAGCAACGGCGAGCCCGGACAGGGGGTGTTTGGCTACACCTTC. Encoded protein: CASNGEPGQGVFGYTF.

The rearrangement joins TRBV9 to TRBJ1-6; tentatively, D is TRBD1 (6 bases). Trimming removed 5 bases from V and 5 bases from J, with 20 bases in between. Germline-derived CDR1 and CDR2 are SGDLS and YYNGEE. This CDR3 is built from 17 residues. CDR3 DNA sequence: TGTGCCAGCAGTCCGGGGGGGTGGGACACGGATAATTCACCCCTCCACTTT. Its translation is CASSPGGWDTDNSPLHF.

This chain links TRBV5-6 with TRBJ1-5; D gene uncertain. Germline V gives CDR1 SGHDT, CDR2 YYEEEE. V dropped 0 bases and J dropped 7 bases, with 11 bases sitting between them. The CDR3 covers 14 residues. The CDR3 here is CASSLGVGGQPQHF. CDR3 nucleotide sequence: TGTGCCAGCAGCTTGGGGGTAGGAGGGCAGCCCCAGCATTTT. Variable domain in full (rest from reference TRBV5-6 and TRBJ1-5): DAGVTQSPTHLIKTRGQQVTLRCSPKSGHDTVSWYQQALGQGPQFIFQYYEEEERQRGNFPDRFSGHQFPNYSSELNVNALLLGDSALYLCASSLGVGGQPQHFGDGTRLSIL.

The gene calls are TRBV13 and TRBJ2-7; 8 positions match TRBD1. J was trimmed by 6 bases and V by 5 bases; bases with no gene match: 12. From germline, CDR1 is PRHDT and CDR2 FYEKMQ (reference sequence). The CDR3 has 15 amino acids. The CDR3 loop reads CASSVRRGPVFEQYF. The DNA of the CDR3 is TGTGCCAGCAGCGTCCGCAGGGGGCCGGTGTTCGAGCAGTACTTC. The variable domain in full, completed from reference TRBV13 and TRBJ2-7, reads AAGVIQSPRHLIKEKRETATLKCYPIPRHDTVYWYQQGPGQDPQFLISFYEKMQSDKGSIPDRFSAQQFSDYHSELNMSSLELGDSALYFCASSVRRGPVFEQYFGPGTRLTVT.

V is TRBV28 and J is TRBJ1-5; D perhaps matches TRBD1 (5 bases). Germline values: CDR1 MDHEN, CDR2 SYDVKM. The CDR3 sequence is 14 residues long. V lost 5 bases and J lost 4, with 12 bases in between. CDR3 sequence reads: CASSTPQGNQPQHF. CDR3 DNA sequence: TGTGCCAGCAGTACACCCCAGGGTAATCAGCCCCAGCATTTT.

The genes are TRBV6-1 and TRBJ2-1, with TRBD1 matching 11 bases. CDR1 is MNHNS, CDR2 SASEGT, per germline. Losses at the gene ends were 3 bases for V and 5 bases for J; bases not matched to a gene: 3. This CDR3 spans 15 amino acids. For the CDR3, the DNA is TGTGCCAGCAGTGACGGGACAGGGGGACACAATGAGCAGTTCTTC. This sequence encodes CASSDGTGGHNEQFF.

This chain links TRBV19 with TRBJ1-3; D uncertain. Trimming pared 7 bases from V and 1 base from J, leaving 17 bases between. This CDR3 spans 16 amino acids. CDR1 is LNHDA, CDR2 SQIVND, per germline (reference sequence). CDR3 loop: CASIKTYGGSGNTIYF. The CDR3 DNA reads as TGTGCCAGTATCAAAACCTACGGCGGTTCTGGAAACACCATATATTTT.

The rearrangement uses TRBV6-2 or TRBV6-3 and TRBJ2-3, with 9 bases that match TRBD2. The CDR3 has 16 amino acids. Germline V lookup: CDR1 MNHEY, CDR2 SVGEGT. Losses at the gene ends were 2 bases for V and 6 bases for J; bases not matched to a gene: 9. This chain's CDR3 is CASSYRAGGRLDTQYF. The CDR3 region has the DNA TGTGCCAGCAGTTACAGGGCGGGGGGGAGGTTGGATACGCAGTATTTT.

The V call is TRBV28, the J call TRBJ1-2; D call uncertain. V lost 7 bases and J 2 bases, leaving 11 bases between the germline ends. The CDR3 length is 13 residues. Looked up from germline, CDR1 is MDHEN and CDR2 is SYDVKM. The CDR3 loop reads CASTDPGNYGYTF. As DNA, the CDR3 is TGTGCCAGCACCGACCCGGGGAACTATGGCTACACCTTC.

The V call is TRBV7-7, the J call TRBJ2-2; maybe TRBD2 (5 bases). CDR1 is SSHAT, CDR2 FNYEAQ, per germline (reference sequence). The CDR3 consists of 14 residues. The CDR3 DNA is TGTGCTAGCGCCATGCGCCCGAACACCGGGGAGCTGTTTTTT. Its translation is CASAMRPNTGELFF.